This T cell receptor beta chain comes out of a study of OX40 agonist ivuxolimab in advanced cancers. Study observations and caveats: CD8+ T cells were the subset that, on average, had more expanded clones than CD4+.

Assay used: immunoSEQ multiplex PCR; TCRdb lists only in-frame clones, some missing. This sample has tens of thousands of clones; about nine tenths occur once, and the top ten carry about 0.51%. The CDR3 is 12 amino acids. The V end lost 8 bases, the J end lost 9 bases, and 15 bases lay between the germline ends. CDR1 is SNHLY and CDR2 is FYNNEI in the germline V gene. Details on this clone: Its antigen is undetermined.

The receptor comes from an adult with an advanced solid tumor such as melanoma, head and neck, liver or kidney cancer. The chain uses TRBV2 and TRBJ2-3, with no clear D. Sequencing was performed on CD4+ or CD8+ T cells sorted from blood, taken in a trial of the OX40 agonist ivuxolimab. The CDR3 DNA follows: TGTGCCAGCCGGATTTCGATAACCACGCAGTATTTT. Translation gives CASRISITTQYF.